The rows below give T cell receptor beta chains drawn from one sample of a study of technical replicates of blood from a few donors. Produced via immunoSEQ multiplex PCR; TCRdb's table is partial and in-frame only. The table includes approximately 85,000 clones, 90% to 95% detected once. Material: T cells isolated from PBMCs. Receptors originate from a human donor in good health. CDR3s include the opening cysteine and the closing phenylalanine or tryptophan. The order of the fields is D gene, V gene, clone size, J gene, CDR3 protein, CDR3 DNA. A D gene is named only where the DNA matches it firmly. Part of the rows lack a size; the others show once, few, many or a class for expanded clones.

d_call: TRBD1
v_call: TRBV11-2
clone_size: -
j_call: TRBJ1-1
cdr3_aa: CASSSPGGQRNTEAFF
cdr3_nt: TGTGCCAGCAGCTCGCCTGGGGGACAGAGAAACACTGAAGCTTTCTTT

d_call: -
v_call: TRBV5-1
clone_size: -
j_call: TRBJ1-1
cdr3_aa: CASSLGAAGGGGTEAFF
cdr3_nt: TGCGCCAGCAGCTTGGGGGCCGCCGGGGGTGGAGGCACTGAAGCTTTCTTT

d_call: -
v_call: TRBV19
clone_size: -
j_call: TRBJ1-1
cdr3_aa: CASSIGASNTEAFF
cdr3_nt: TGTGCCAGTAGTATCGGTGCATCGAACACTGAAGCTTTCTTT

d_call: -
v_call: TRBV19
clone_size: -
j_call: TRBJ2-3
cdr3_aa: CASMDGGSTDTQYF
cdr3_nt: TGTGCCAGTATGGATGGGGGGAGCACAGATACGCAGTATTTT

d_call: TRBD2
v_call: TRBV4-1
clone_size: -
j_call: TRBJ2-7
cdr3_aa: CASSQGLAGSHEQYF
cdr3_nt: TGCGCCAGCAGCCAGGGACTAGCGGGAAGTCACGAGCAGTACTTC

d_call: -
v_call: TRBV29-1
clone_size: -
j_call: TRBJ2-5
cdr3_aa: CSVGGEDTYQETQYF
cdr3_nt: TGCAGCGTTGGGGGGGAAGACACGTACCAAGAGACCCAGTACTTC

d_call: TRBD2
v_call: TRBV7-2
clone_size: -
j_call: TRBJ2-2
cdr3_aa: CASRWTSGGHGELFF
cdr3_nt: TGTGCCAGCAGATGGACTAGCGGGGGGCACGGGGAGCTGTTTTTT

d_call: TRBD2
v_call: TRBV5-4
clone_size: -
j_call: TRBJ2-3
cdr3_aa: CASSLVSSGRTDTQYF
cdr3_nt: TGTGCCAGCAGCTTGGTTTCTAGCGGGAGGACAGATACGCAGTATTTT

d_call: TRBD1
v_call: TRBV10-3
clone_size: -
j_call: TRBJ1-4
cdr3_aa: CAIRVITGRGTVGGLEKLFF
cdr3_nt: TGTGCCATCAGGGTTATAACAGGCAGGGGGACGGTGGGCGGTCTCGAAAAACTGTTTTTT

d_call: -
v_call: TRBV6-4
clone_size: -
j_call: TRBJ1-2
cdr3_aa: CASGEGTYGYTF
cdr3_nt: TGTGCCAGCGGAGAAGGTACCTATGGCTACACCTTC

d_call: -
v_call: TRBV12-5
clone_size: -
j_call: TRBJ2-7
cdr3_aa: CASGPVLYEQYF
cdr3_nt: TGTGCTAGTGGTCCGGTACTATACGAGCAGTACTTC

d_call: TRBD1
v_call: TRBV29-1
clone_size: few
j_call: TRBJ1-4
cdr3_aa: CSAKGQDEKLFF
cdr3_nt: TGCAGCGCGAAAGGACAGGATGAAAAACTGTTTTTT

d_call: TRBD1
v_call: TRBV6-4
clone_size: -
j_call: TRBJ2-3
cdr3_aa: CASSEGGLADTQYF
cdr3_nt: TGTGCCAGCAGTGAAGGGGGCCTCGCAGATACGCAGTATTTT

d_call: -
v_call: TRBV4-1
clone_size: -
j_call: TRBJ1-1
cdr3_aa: CASSQGQLRNTEAFF
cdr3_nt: TGCGCCAGCAGCCAAGGACAACTCCGAAACACTGAAGCTTTCTTT

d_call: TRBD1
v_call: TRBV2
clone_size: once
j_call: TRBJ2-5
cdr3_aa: CASNRQGVVRGETQYF
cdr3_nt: TGTGCCAGCAACCGACAGGGGGTAGTCAGGGGAGAGACCCAGTACTTC

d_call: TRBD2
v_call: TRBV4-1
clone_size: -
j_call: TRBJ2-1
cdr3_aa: CASSTGLAEKYNEQFF
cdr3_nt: TGCGCCAGCAGCACGGGACTAGCGGAGAAATACAATGAGCAGTTCTTC

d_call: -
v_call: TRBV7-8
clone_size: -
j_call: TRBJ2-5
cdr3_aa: CASRGRGEETQYF
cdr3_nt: TGTGCCAGCAGGGGTCGGGGTGAAGAGACCCAGTACTTC

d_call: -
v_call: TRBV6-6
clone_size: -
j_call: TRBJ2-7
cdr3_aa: CASSYSRSSYEQYF
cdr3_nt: TGTGCCAGCAGTTACTCGCGGAGCTCCTACGAGCAGTACTTC

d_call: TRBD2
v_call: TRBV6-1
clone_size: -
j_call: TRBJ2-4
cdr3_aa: CASRDLGGGNIQYF
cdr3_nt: TGTGCCAGCAGAGACCTAGGCGGGGGAAACATTCAGTACTTC

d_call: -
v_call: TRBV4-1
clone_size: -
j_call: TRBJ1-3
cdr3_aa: CASSQVGVATGNTIYF
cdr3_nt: TGCGCCAGCAGCCAAGTAGGGGTTGCAACTGGAAACACCATATATTTT

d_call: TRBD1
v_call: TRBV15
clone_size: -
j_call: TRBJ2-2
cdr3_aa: CATSRDGTGGELFF
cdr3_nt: TGTGCCACCAGCAGAGATGGGACAGGCGGGGAGCTGTTTTTT

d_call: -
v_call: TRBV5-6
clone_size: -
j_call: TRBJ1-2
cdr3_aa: CASIRLNKRGYTF
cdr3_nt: TGTGCCAGCATCAGACTTAATAAGCGGGGCTACACCTTC

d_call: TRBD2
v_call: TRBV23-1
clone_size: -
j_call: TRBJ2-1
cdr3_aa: CAAGVQRERYEQFF
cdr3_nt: TGCGCCGCGGGTGTCCAGCGGGAGAGATATGAGCAGTTCTTC

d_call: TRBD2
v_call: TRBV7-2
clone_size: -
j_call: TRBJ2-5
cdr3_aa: CASSFTDLAGRETQYF
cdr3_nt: TGTGCCAGCAGCTTCACGGACCTAGCGGGGAGAGAGACCCAGTACTTC

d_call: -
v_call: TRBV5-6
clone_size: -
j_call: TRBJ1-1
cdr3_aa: CASSFSGAVNTEAFF
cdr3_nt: TGTGCCAGCAGCTTCTCAGGGGCCGTGAACACTGAAGCTTTCTTT

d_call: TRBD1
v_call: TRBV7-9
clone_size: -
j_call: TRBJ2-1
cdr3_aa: CASSQAHRDRVSNEQFF
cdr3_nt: TGTGCCAGCAGCCAGGCCCACCGGGACAGGGTATCCAATGAGCAGTTCTTC

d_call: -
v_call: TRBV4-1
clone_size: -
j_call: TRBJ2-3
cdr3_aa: CASSPPGHPTTDTQYF
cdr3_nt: TGCGCCAGCAGCCCCCCGGGACACCCCACCACAGATACGCAGTATTTT

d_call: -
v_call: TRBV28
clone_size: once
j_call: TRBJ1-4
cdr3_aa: CASTGQLNEKLFF
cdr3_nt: TGTGCCAGCACCGGACAGCTTAATGAAAAACTGTTTTTT

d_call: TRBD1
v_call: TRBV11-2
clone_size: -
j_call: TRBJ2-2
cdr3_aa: CASSFLDRGPSNTGELFF
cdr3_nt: TGTGCCAGCAGCTTTCTGGACAGGGGTCCCTCGAACACCGGGGAGCTGTTTTTT

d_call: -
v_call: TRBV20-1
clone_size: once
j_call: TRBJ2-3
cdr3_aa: CSVTITDTQYF
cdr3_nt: TGCAGTGTAACTATAACAGATACGCAGTATTTT

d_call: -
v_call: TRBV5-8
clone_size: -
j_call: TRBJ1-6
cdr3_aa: CASSRSLMAPLHF
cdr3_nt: TGTGCCAGCAGCCGTAGTCTAATGGCACCCCTCCACTTT

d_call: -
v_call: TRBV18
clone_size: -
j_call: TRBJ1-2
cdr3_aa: CASSPEGDPNYGYTF
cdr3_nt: TGTGCCAGCTCACCAGAAGGAGATCCTAACTATGGCTACACCTTC